This TCR beta chain is from a study of blood T cell repertoires in COVID-19. The protocol was immunoSEQ multiplex PCR, while the TCRdb copy is restricted to in-frame clones and leaves out a portion. Of approximately 260,000 clones listed, roughly 91% were seen once; the top ten hold roughly 1.9%. This clone was counted once. V was clipped by 1 base and J by 7 bases, with 11 bases between them. Per the germline V gene, CDR1 is SGHNT and CDR2 is YENEEA. This CDR3 is built from 14 residues. This clonotype originated in a woman aged 60-75 years who had recovered from COVID-19. The rearrangement uses TRBV11-3 and TRBJ2-1; TRBD2 is a possible D gene (5 bases). The material sequenced was PBMCs or T cells enriched from blood (not recorded which). The CDR3 bases are TGTGCCAGCAGCTTAGGTCTAGCCGGTAATGAGCAGTTCTTC. Protein product: CASSLGLAGNEQFF.